What follows is one T cell receptor beta chain and its context. No cognate antigen has been identified for it. It has no much larger one-base neighbor in the sample; base qualities were not kept. The ViraFEST assay stimulated PBMC with viral peptide pools and then used TCR sequencing to identify antigen-specific CD4+ T cell clonotypes by expansion. After around 11 days of culture, CD4+ T cells were isolated with the EasySep CD4+ T cell isolation kit. Two doses of either the BNT162b2 or the mRNA-1273 mRNA SARS-CoV-2 vaccine were administered to participants. Negative nucleocapsid antibody results before and after vaccination confirmed that the healthy vaccine recipients had no prior SARS-CoV-2 infection. Each well held more than 1.5 million PBMC cultured in IMDM containing around 5% human AB serum, 9 to 10 IU/ml IL-2 and gentamicin, along with 8 to 10 ug/ml peptides. Half of the culture medium was replaced with fresh IL-2-containing medium on days 3 and 7. Unless noted otherwise, every peptide stimulation condition was grown in triplicate wells. PBMC were separated from whole blood using Ficoll-Paque Plus gradient centrifugation and were then either cryopreserved at -140C or used fresh. The spike proteins of SARS-CoV-2 and of the common cold coronaviruses HCoV-NL63, HCoV-OC43 and HCoV-229E were spanned by overlapping peptide pools. The QIAamp micro DNA kit was used to extract genomic DNA from the cultured CD4+ T cells.

This entry is derived from a study of vaccination effects on CD4 cells after COVID-19 (dated by TCRdb to 2021 to 2024). A note on the overall study: Across the study, the median time from the second dose to post-vaccine sampling was 72 days (range 14 to 241). Altogether, some 11 COVID-19 convalescent patients and a handful of SARS-CoV-2-naive healthy vaccine recipients made up the full study. Cultures from other donors in the study were sequenced with the Oncomine TCR Beta short-read assay on an Illumina iSeq 100. In both COVID-19 convalescent patients and infection-naive vaccine recipients, the study compared SARS-CoV-2 spike-specific CD4+ TCR repertoires from before mRNA vaccination with those from after it. What the study reported, not specific to this receptor: Among healthy vaccine recipients, nearly all vaccine-induced clones were SARS-CoV-2 mono-reactive, and only 1 of 255 was cross-reactive with common cold coronaviruses. Only a small number of convalescent patients were included, and no early post-infection timepoints were available, which limited the study. Marked clonal contraction was observed in both infection-induced and vaccine-induced clones at late post-vaccination timepoints, consistent with waning T cell responses.

V lost 4 bases and J lost 4 bases, and the count of bases not matched to a germline gene is 4. Taken from the germline V gene (reference sequence), the CDR1 and CDR2 loops are LGHDT and YNNKEL. The CDR3 has 14 amino acids, counting the end cysteine and phenylalanine. Kept here is only the CDR3 DNA, which spans 42 bases and is read in frame from base 1. The library was generated by the immunoSEQ multiplex PCR assay. DNA from the CD4+ T cells that had been cultured and isolated underwent TCR beta CDR3 sequencing. On the authors' methods: Non-productive TCR sequences were removed, reads were trimmed to the CDR3 region, and CDR3s of at least 7 amino acids were retained. The MANAFEST web app was used to identify antigen-specific clonotypes by comparing expansion in peptide wells with expansion in reference cultures. To be called positive, a clone needed expansion at FDR<0.05 compared with the reference and with all other wells, an odds ratio greater than 5, and a frequency greater than 0.1% in two replicate wells. Clonotypes significantly expanded in SARS-CoV-2 spike wells and in at least one common cold coronavirus spike condition were defined as cross-reactive. CDR3 similarity was assessed by Levenshtein distance using the stringdist R package, and unrooted trees were constructed with ape in R 3.6.1. TCRdb carries this immuneACCESS record with in-frame sequences only. Its versions omit some clonotypes, under half of them owing to an unresolved V gene in the studies checked, with the rest unexplained. The D gene and trimming were derived from the DNA, and the V and J assignments and clone size from that table. The sample table records tens of thousands of clones; 65% to 75% of these occur just once. The top ten clones comprise around a sixth of the sample.

This clonotype originated in a human donor who received a COVID-19 vaccine. The source material was CD4+ T cells from PBMCs cultured with HCoV-OC43 spike peptides, sampled after COVID-19 vaccination. The sample's cell subset or site, from its label and the paper: HCoV-OC43 spike overlapping peptide pool stimulation. The receptor chain draws on TRBV3-1 (or the pseudogene TRBV3-2) and TRBJ2-3, with 8 junctional bases fitting TRBD2. The DNA reads as follows: TGTGCCAGCAGCCCCTTTAGCGGGGCAGATACGCAGTATTTT. Protein translation: CASSPFSGADTQYF.